This T cell receptor (beta chain) was observed in a study of T cell changes during pregnancy in multiple sclerosis. Germline V gene data show CDR1 as MNHNY and CDR2 as SVGAGI (reference sequence). The CDR3 runs 16 residues. Trimming took off 2 bases at V and 0 bases at J, with 12 bases between the two ends. Only in-frame clones appear in the TCRdb table, and some are missing; sequencing was by immunoSEQ multiplex PCR. The top ten hold 26% of the sample, which has around 37,000 clones, 92% seen once. The chain uses TRBV6-6 and TRBJ2-3, with TRBD2 as a possible D gene (6 bases). The source material was CD8+ T cells from peripheral blood mononuclear cells, sampled before pregnancy. The receptor comes from a female donor with multiple sclerosis, enrolled in a pregnancy study. Written as DNA, the CDR3 is TGTGCCAGCAGTTACACGCGTGGGGGGAGCACAGATACGCAGTATTTT. Translating gives CASSYTRGGSTDTQYF.